This T cell receptor (beta chain) was captured by sequencing in a study of shared clonotypes between healthy human individuals (dated by TCRdb to between 2020 and 2021). For the study in its entirety: Two women and a few men aged 18 to 49 years were included in the cohort. For each donor, three plates each were used for CD4 naive and CD4 memory, two plates were used for CD8 naive, and one plate was used for CD8 memory. Blood TCR repertoires of five healthy adults were deeply sequenced to estimate repertoire size and the extent of clonotype sharing between individuals. Different laboratories and diverse techniques were used to prepare libraries and sequence TCR repertoires, to increase sequencing depth and limit assay-specific biases. Per donor, leukapheresis produced somewhere between about 0.9 and 9.5 billion PBMCs.

The study at large found these results: Even with the large sequencing depth, rarefaction of the sorted-subset datasets indicated that sequencing was incomplete. Across four donors, roughly 5.4% of naive CD4, 3.5% of naive CD8, 2.3% of memory CD4, and about 0.44% of memory CD8 clonotypes were shared. Estimated clonotype richness was generally larger for naive than for memory subsets. Sampling was restricted to blood, and TCR repertoires in tissue are likely to differ from TCR repertoires in blood. Pairwise subsampling led to the expectation that sequencing depth would affect the degree of clonotype sharing among donors. Compared with non-shared clonotypes, clonotypes shared by all four sorted-subset donors had higher generation probabilities. Because the study included only a small number of donors, the genetic and exposure-history diversity represented was limited.

TCR CDR3 regions were amplified from genomic DNA by multiplex PCR using the deep immunoSEQ assay. Extracted genomic DNA from each cell subset was spread evenly across all wells of several immunoSEQ 96-well plates, with each plate serving as a replicate. Each replicate PCR for sorted subsets received about 210 ng genomic DNA, equal to roughly 29,000 T cell genomes. Purified libraries were measured with a Qubit 3.0 fluorometer, size-checked on a Bioanalyzer 2100, and measured again with the KAPA Library Quantification kit. A separate single-read 150-cycle Illumina NextSeq 550 flow cell was used to sequence each immunoSEQ 96-well plate. The authors' pipeline ran thus. The immunoSEQ output contained only junctional sequences without quality scores, so filtering could not match that applied to full-length reads. Sequences were annotated with PyIR, a Python wrapper for IgBLAST v1.9, and V/J genes and CDR3 were assigned using IMGT germline references. Reads were removed for weak V/J assignments (E-value above 1e-6), missing CDR3, stop codons, out-of-frame junctions, or ambiguous translated residues. V3J clonotypes were defined as sequences sharing an identical inferred V gene, J gene, and CDR3 amino acid sequence. Percentage overlap between repertoires was calculated by dividing the number of shared unique clonotypes by the size of the smaller repertoire. Repertoire richness was assessed with RTK rarefaction, the Chao1 estimator, and Recon v2.1 estimates of unobserved clonotypes. For all TCRbeta clonotypes obtained by the gDNA method from four donors, generation probabilities were computed with OLGA. In TCRdb, the immuneACCESS table is reduced to in-frame sequences with V and J assigned. These tables do not hold every clone; where another copy was compared, an unresolved V gene accounts for under half, and the others remain unexplained. Clonal size and the V and J genes are those of that table, whereas D and trimming came from the DNA. The sample yields about 1 million clones; 70% to 80% were counted once. More than 0.5% of the sample is taken by the ten largest.

The donors were healthy, HIV-negative adults who had no recently reported acute infections or vaccinations. All donors were Caucasian adults living in Nashville, Tennessee, USA. Magnetic negative selection was used to enrich CD4+ T cells, after which naive cells were positively selected on CD45RA and the negative fraction became the memory subset. Blood was obtained by leukapheresis, after which PBMCs were separated by Ficoll-Histopaque density gradient centrifugation and cryopreserved in liquid nitrogen vapor phase. Purity and quantity of every magnetically sorted T cell population were checked by analytical flow cytometry. Genomic DNA was isolated from each sorted fraction and quantified by UV absorbance on a Nanodrop 2000c. On this clone: This receptor's antigen is unknown. No much larger clonotype is one base removed from it; base qualities were not supplied.

The TCR comes from a man aged 18-30 years in good health. Some clones in this sample may be carry-over from other donors' samples. Sequencing input: memory CD4+ T cells from PBMCs. The sample's cell subset or site label, decoded: CD45RA-negative fraction.

The base sequence is TGTGCCAGCACTATCACCGGGACAGCATACGAGCAGTACTTC. It specifies CASTITGTAYEQYF. The chain couples TRBV28 to TRBJ2-7, and 7 junctional nucleotides match TRBD1. The germline V gene gives CDR1 as MDHEN and CDR2 as SYDVKM. From the cysteine through the phenylalanine, the CDR3 covers 14 amino acids. Only the CDR3 part of the read is kept: 42 bases, read in frame from the first base. Compared with germline, V lacks 7 bases and J lacks 4 bases; bases without a gene match: 10.